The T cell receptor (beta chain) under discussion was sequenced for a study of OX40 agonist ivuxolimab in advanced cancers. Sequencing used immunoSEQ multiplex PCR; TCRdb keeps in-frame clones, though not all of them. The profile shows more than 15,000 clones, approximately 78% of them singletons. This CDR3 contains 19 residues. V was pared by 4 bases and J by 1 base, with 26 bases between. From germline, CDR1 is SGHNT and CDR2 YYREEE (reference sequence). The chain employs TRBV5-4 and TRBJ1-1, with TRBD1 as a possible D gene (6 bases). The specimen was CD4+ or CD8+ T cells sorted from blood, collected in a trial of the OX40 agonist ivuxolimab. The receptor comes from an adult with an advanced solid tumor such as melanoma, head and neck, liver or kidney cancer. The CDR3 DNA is TGTGCCAGCAGCCCCGGTTTATGGGGCAGGGGCCTTCAGAACACTGAAGCTTTCTTT. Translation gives CASSPGLWGRGLQNTEAFF.